These T cell receptor beta chains were read from a single sample in a study of human T cells and chemical hapten exposure. MiXCR, run by TCRdb on the RACE reads, gives a single entry per CDR3 protein. Here the sample spans about 400,000 distinct CDR3 sequences, about 6.9% being singletons. Material: whole blood, obtained in connection with sensitization to the hapten diphenylcyclopropenone (DPC). The receptors shown here come from a woman aged 18-29 years with alopecia areata. Some clones in this sample may be carry-over from other donors' samples. Each CDR3 is given with its conserved first and last residue. A D gene is named only where the DNA matches it firmly. The size field is filled for only some rows; it gives once, few, many or a size class.

>TRBJ2-5|few|NA|16|TRBV3-1
TGTGCCAGCAGCCAAGATCTAGGAGGGATGATAGAGACCCAGTACTTC
CASSQDLGGMIETQYF
>TRBJ1-3|few|TRBD1|15|TRBV6-5
TGTGCCAGCAGCCGCGGGACAGGGGTTGGAAACACCATATATTTT
CASSRGTGVGNTIYF
>TRBJ1-1|many|TRBD1|16|TRBV6-4
TGTGCCAGCAGTGGCTCGGACAGGGAGGGAATAACTGAAGCTTTCTTT
CASSGSDREGITEAFF
>TRBJ1-1|NA|NA|14|TRBV6-2/TRBV6-3
TGTGCCAGCAGCGGACAGACCCAGAACACTGAAGCTTTCTTT
CASSGQTQNTEAFF
>TRBJ2-1|NA|TRBD2|17|TRBV4-1
TGCGCCAGCAGCCAAGGAGGGAGCCAAAGACTAGCAAATGAGCAGTTCTTC
CASSQGGSQRLANEQFF
>TRBJ1-6|many|NA|19|TRBV4-1
TGCGCCAGCAGCCAAGATCAGTCATCGGTCATGGCTACCGACTCACCCCTCCACTTT
CASSQDQSSVMATDSPLHF
>TRBJ2-2|NA|NA|13|TRBV3-1
TGTGCCAGCAGTCCGATAAACACCGGGGAGCTGTTTTTT
CASSPINTGELFF
>TRBJ1-6|many|TRBD1|15|TRBV18
TGTGCCAGCTCACCCGGGACAGGATCGGATTCACCCCTCCACTTT
CASSPGTGSDSPLHF
>TRBJ2-5|few|NA|12|TRBV12-3/TRBV12-4
TGTGCCAGCAGTATGGCCCGAGAGACCCAGTACTTC
CASSMARETQYF
>TRBJ2-5|NA|NA|15|TRBV6-2/TRBV6-3
TGTGCCAGCAGTTCGTACGGTAGCGGTAAAGAGACCCAGTACTTC
CASSSYGSGKETQYF
>TRBJ2-6|many|NA|14|TRBV7-2
TGTGCCAGCAGCTTGGGGTCTGGGGCCAACGTCCTGACTTTC
CASSLGSGANVLTF
>TRBJ2-3|NA|TRBD1|15|TRBV12-3/TRBV12-4
TGTGCCAGCAGCTTGACAGGGGGGGCGAGAGATACGCAGTATTTT
CASSLTGGARDTQYF
>TRBJ1-1|many|NA|14|TRBV29-1
TGCAGCGTCGGTTCCGGGACGGGGAACACTGAAGCTTTCTTT
CSVGSGTGNTEAFF
>TRBJ1-2|many|NA|15|TRBV7-9
TGTGCCAGCAGCTTTTTCCCGAGCCATAACTATGGCTACACCTTC
CASSFFPSHNYGYTF
>TRBJ2-7|NA|NA|13|TRBV7-9
TGTGCCAGCAGCTTAGGGGGGGAGTACGAGCAGTACTTC
CASSLGGEYEQYF
>TRBJ2-5|many|NA|14|TRBV4-2
TGTGCCAGCAGCCAAGATGAGGGGCCGGGGACCCAGTACTTC
CASSQDEGPGTQYF
>TRBJ2-5|NA|TRBD1|15|TRBV7-2
TGTGCCAGCAGCTTACAGGGGGCGCCAAGGGAGACCCAGTACTTC
CASSLQGAPRETQYF
>TRBJ1-2|NA|TRBD1|14|TRBV6-6
TGTGCCAGCAGTTACCAGGGACAGGACTATGGCTACACCTTC
CASSYQGQDYGYTF
>TRBJ2-7|NA|NA|14|TRBV20-1
TGCAGTGCTAGTACAGGCCGCGCCTCCTACGAGCAGTACTTC
CSASTGRASYEQYF
>TRBJ1-4|many|NA|16|TRBV7-2
TGTGCCAGCAGCTTATTCGCCCCCTCTCCGAATGAAAAACTGTTTTTT
CASSLFAPSPNEKLFF
>TRBJ2-3|many|NA|17|TRBV4-3
TGCGCCAGCAGCCAAGACCACAGCGAGTGGGGCCCAGATACGCAGTATTTT
CASSQDHSEWGPDTQYF
>TRBJ2-3|NA|NA|18|TRBV9
TGTGCCAGCAGCGTAGAAAGCCAGTATGTTACTAGCACAGATACGCAGTATTTT
CASSVESQYVTSTDTQYF
>TRBJ1-5|few|NA|15|TRBV4-2
TGTGCCAGCAGCCGACGTTCCGGGAAGAATCAGCCCCAGCATTTT
CASSRRSGKNQPQHF
>TRBJ2-3|NA|TRBD1|14|TRBV10-3
TGTGCCATCAGGGACAGGGCCGGGGCAGATACGCAGTATTTT
CAIRDRAGADTQYF
>TRBJ1-5|many|NA|16|TRBV6-2/TRBV6-3
TGTGCCAGCAGTTACTCGGGGGGTATTGGAATACAGCCCCAGCATTTT
CASSYSGGIGIQPQHF
>TRBJ1-2|few|TRBD1|12|TRBV20-1
TGCAGTGCTACGGGACAGCGTTATGGCTACACCTTC
CSATGQRYGYTF
>TRBJ1-1|many|NA|18|TRBV21-1
TGTGCCAGCAGCAATCCACCGGAAATGAGCTATGAGGACACTGAAGCTTTCTTT
CASSNPPEMSYEDTEAFF
>TRBJ2-4|few|NA|17|TRBV6-2/TRBV6-3
TGTGCCAGCAGCCCTAGGTTCGGTAGAGGGGAGAATGACATTCAGTACTTC
CASSPRFGRGENDIQYF
>TRBJ1-2|NA|TRBD1|17|TRBV7-2
TGTGCCAGCAGCTTATTCCGAGGGGGCGGTTCCCGTTATGGCTACACCTTC
CASSLFRGGGSRYGYTF
>TRBJ2-7|few|NA|15|TRBV2
TGTGCCAGCAGTGATTCTGGTAGCTCTGCCTACGAGCAGTACTTC
CASSDSGSSAYEQYF
>TRBJ2-5|NA|TRBD2|16|TRBV2
TGTGCCAGCACGGGTAGCGGGGGGGCGCAACAAGAGACCCAGTACTTC
CASTGSGGAQQETQYF
>TRBJ2-1|NA|NA|13|TRBV19
TGTGCCAGTAGGACGACTATCAGCAATGAGCAGTTCTTC
CASRTTISNEQFF
>TRBJ1-4|many|NA|14|TRBV13
TGTGCCAGCAGCCTCAAGGGGCGATATGAAAAACTGTTTTTT
CASSLKGRYEKLFF
>TRBJ1-4|many|NA|16|TRBV7-9
TGTGCCAGCAGCTCGACCTACAGGGCAACTAATGAAAAACTGTTTTTT
CASSSTYRATNEKLFF
>TRBJ1-5|NA|NA|12|TRBV7-9
TGTGCCAGCAGCCCTCAAGATCAGCCCCAGCATTTT
CASSPQDQPQHF
>TRBJ1-4|few|NA|14|TRBV29-1
TGCAGCGTTGAGGGCCAGGCAACTAATGAAAAACTGTTTTTT
CSVEGQATNEKLFF
>TRBJ2-1|NA|TRBD1|14|TRBV27
TGTGCCAGCAGTCCCCCAGGGGGCCCAGATGAGCAGTTCTTC
CASSPPGGPDEQFF
>TRBJ2-2|many|TRBD1|15|TRBV2
TGTGCCGCAGCAGGGGGTAGCGAGGACACCGGGGAGCTGTTTTTT
CAAAGGSEDTGELFF
>TRBJ1-1|NA|NA|15|TRBV6-2/TRBV6-3
TGTGCCAGCACTCCCGGTGGAAGGCCAGGGGCTGAAGCTTTCTTT
CASTPGGRPGAEAFF
>TRBJ2-3|NA|TRBD1|13|TRBV20-1
TGCAGTGCTTCATCCCGGGACAGAGATACGCAGTATTTT
CSASSRDRDTQYF
>TRBJ2-7|NA|TRBD1|14|TRBV27
TGTGCCAGCAGGATGGGACAGGGGACCTACGAGCAGTACTTC
CASRMGQGTYEQYF
>TRBJ2-3|many|TRBD1|18|TRBV7-8
TGTGCCAGCAGCTTAGCGGGAGTCGACAGGGCGTACACAGATACGCAGTATTTT
CASSLAGVDRAYTDTQYF
>TRBJ2-7|few|NA|15|TRBV10-3
TGTGCCATCAGTGAGCAGGACCCGCGTCTAGGGGAGCAGTACTTC
CAISEQDPRLGEQYF